The 6 T cell receptor beta chains given below trace back to one sample, sequenced in a study of T cell responses to AZD1222 COVID-19 vaccine (dated by TCRdb to the early 2020s). The library was generated by the immunoSEQ multiplex PCR assay. As stored in TCRdb, this immuneACCESS dataset retains in-frame rearrangements with V and J assigned. A fraction of the clones does not appear; measured against another copy, unresolved V genes explain less than half of the discrepancy, and the remainder lacks a known reason. This sample has some 60,000 clones in its table, and 75% to 85% of those were observed once. The ten largest clones add up to about 19% of the sample. What the time point label conveys for this sample: baseline before first vaccination. Source: peripheral blood, taken on day 0 of AZD1222 vaccination. Receptors originate from an adult in good health.

This chain links TRBV7-9 with TRBJ2-2; possible D gene TRBD2, 5 bases. CDR3 size: 12 residues. Germline values: CDR1 SEHNR, CDR2 FQNEAQ (reference sequence). V lost 6 bases, J lost 10 bases, and 12 bases lay in between. Here the CDR3 reads CASRGVEEELFF. Written as DNA, the CDR3 is TGTGCCAGCAGGGGTGTGGAGGAGGAGCTGTTTTTT.

This chain joins TRBV7-9 and TRBJ2-4, with TRBD2 as a possible D gene (6 bases). This CDR3 has 15 residues. The V end was cut by 1 base, the J end by 1 base, with 8 bases between. Germline V gene sequence: CDR1 SEHNR, CDR2 FQNEAQ (reference sequence). CDR3 in DNA: TGTGCCAGCAGCTTAGTGGGGGGTGCCAAAAACATTCAGTACTTC. Protein: CASSLVGGAKNIQYF.

The chain combines TRBV2 with TRBJ2-3, with D perhaps given as TRBD1 or TRBD2 (5 bases each). V was clipped by 5 bases and J by 2 bases, with 17 bases between them. Germline CDR1 is SNHLY and CDR2 is FYNNEI. The CDR3 totals 16 residues. This CDR3 reads CASSLGRRGVTDTQYF. The DNA for the CDR3 is TGTGCCAGCAGTTTGGGGCGGAGAGGGGTCACAGATACGCAGTATTTT.

The chain combines TRBV29-1 with TRBJ2-5; 15 nucleotides align to TRBD2. Germline V gives CDR1 SQVTM, CDR2 ANQGSEA. The trim removed 8 bases at V and 4 bases at J, leaving 11 bases unmatched. The CDR3 runs to 16 residues. The CDR3 here is CSTRGTSGRFAETQYF. CDR3 nucleotide sequence: TGCAGCACTAGGGGGACTAGCGGGAGGTTTGCAGAGACCCAGTACTTC.

This chain links TRBV5-1 with TRBJ1-6; no firm D call. V was shortened by 0 bases and J by 10 bases, with 14 bases between the two germline ends. The CDR3 spans 15 residues. Looked up from germline, CDR1 is SGHRS and CDR2 is YFSETQ. This CDR3 reads CASSLDRYVGSPLHF. CDR3 nucleotides: TGCGCCAGCAGCTTGGACCGATATGTGGGCTCACCCCTCCACTTT. Full variable domain (rest looked up from reference TRBV5-1 and TRBJ1-6): KAGVTQTPRYLIKTRGQQVTLSCSPISGHRSVSWYQQTPGQGLQFLFEYFSETQRNKGNFPGRFSGRQFSNSRSEMNVSTLELGDSALYLCASSLDRYVGSPLHFGNGTRLTVT.

To note about this clone: A read error may account for a junction end that differs from germline. The chain links TRBV6-2 or TRBV6-3 to TRBJ2-2; 8 nucleotides line up with TRBD1. From germline, CDR1 is MNHEY and CDR2 SVGEGT. The CDR3 is made up of 14 amino acids. CDR3 in amino acids: CASIYRGTYRELFF. The CDR3 bases are TGTGCCAGCATTTACAGGGGGACGTACCGGGAGCTGTTTTTT.